The present T cell receptor beta chain was sequenced within a study of blood T cell repertoires in COVID-19 (dated by TCRdb to about 2020). Some background on the complete study: The collaborator samples originated in the United States, Italy and Spain and spanned the acute and convalescent phases of COVID-19. The material from the prospective study consisted of cDNA or gDNA derived from T cells, B-cell-depleted T cells, or PBMCs. Deeply sampled blood TCRbeta repertoires from subjects exposed to, actively infected with, or recovered from COVID-19 were included in the dataset. The repertoires were released in a freely available public database meant as a resource for research on the immune response to SARS-CoV-2. The samples were drawn from the first 160 participants of the ongoing ImmuneRACE study and from about 1,200 subjects provided by 6 global collaborators. Sample metadata almost always included a de-identified subject ID, COVID-19 status, age in years and sex. HLA class I and class II types, where available, came from metadata supplied by the sample provider rather than from assay-based typing.

The research as a whole found: The quantity of clinical and demographic metadata differed by source and by participant and was supplied without curation.

In Seattle, one collaborating source enrolled patients while the infection was active and tracked those patients longitudinally over the course of disease. Collaborating institutions collected whole blood in K2EDTA tubes following their own protocols. Collaborator samples were shipped for TCRbeta analysis as frozen whole blood, isolated PBMCs, or DNA extracted from either sample type. The germline V gene gives CDR1 as SGHTA and CDR2 as FQGTGA. The CDR3 holds 15 amino acids from the cysteine to the phenylalanine. The only DNA kept is the CDR3, 45 bases in frame from the first base. The V and J ends are trimmed by 5 bases and 3 bases, leaving 15 bases between them. TCRbeta CDR3 regions were amplified from genomic DNA using the immunoSEQ Assay, a bias-controlled multiplex PCR. Processing in the source paper ran as follows. Within the assay, amplification of reference gene primers was used to estimate how many nucleated cells each sample contained. To quantify the absolute abundance of each unique TCRbeta CDR3 rearrangement, sequence reads were collapsed and filtered. For each sample, productive Simpson clonality was calculated as the square root of Simpson's diversity index over productive rearrangements. This immuneACCESS table, as held by TCRdb, lists in-frame sequences with V and J called but not all clones. Of the missing ones, under half trace to an unresolved V gene in checked studies; the others have no known cause. D and trimming come from the DNA, and the V and J calls and clone size come from that table. This sample has 250,000 to 350,000 clones in its table, and approximately 84% of those were observed once. The ten largest make up more than 1.4% of the sample.

This clone was detected only a few times. Its target antigen remains unknown. No base quality information exists; no much larger clone differs at one position. Recombination connected TRBV7-3 to TRBJ2-3, with the D gene too uncertain to name. The sequence was collected from a human donor with COVID-19, enrolled during active disease. The donor label of this sample is uncertain. Sequenced material: peripheral blood. Here is the DNA: TGTGCCAGCAGCCAGACGTTAGACACGACAGATACGCAGTATTTT. It translates as CASSQTLDTTDTQYF.